The TCR beta chain under discussion was sequenced for a study of cytomegalovirus exposure and HLA in healthy donors. J was trimmed by 5 bases and V by 4 bases; bases with no gene match: 5. There are 14 residues in the CDR3. CDR1 is LGHNT and CDR2 is FRNRAP in the germline V gene. Use of 60 Vbeta and 13 Jbeta primers characterized the PCR. The method was immunoSEQ multiplex PCR; TCRdb's version includes in-frame clones alone and lacks a portion of them. This table holds about 210,000 clones, more than 70% found once. The receptor comes from a man in his forties in good health and CMV-seropositive. Source material: PBMCs. The chain is built from TRBV12-5 and TRBJ2-5; TRBD1 agrees at 9 bases. The CDR3 reads CASGSRTGVETQYF. CDR3 nucleotides: TGTGCTAGTGGTTCCCGGACAGGGGTGGAGACCCAGTACTTC.